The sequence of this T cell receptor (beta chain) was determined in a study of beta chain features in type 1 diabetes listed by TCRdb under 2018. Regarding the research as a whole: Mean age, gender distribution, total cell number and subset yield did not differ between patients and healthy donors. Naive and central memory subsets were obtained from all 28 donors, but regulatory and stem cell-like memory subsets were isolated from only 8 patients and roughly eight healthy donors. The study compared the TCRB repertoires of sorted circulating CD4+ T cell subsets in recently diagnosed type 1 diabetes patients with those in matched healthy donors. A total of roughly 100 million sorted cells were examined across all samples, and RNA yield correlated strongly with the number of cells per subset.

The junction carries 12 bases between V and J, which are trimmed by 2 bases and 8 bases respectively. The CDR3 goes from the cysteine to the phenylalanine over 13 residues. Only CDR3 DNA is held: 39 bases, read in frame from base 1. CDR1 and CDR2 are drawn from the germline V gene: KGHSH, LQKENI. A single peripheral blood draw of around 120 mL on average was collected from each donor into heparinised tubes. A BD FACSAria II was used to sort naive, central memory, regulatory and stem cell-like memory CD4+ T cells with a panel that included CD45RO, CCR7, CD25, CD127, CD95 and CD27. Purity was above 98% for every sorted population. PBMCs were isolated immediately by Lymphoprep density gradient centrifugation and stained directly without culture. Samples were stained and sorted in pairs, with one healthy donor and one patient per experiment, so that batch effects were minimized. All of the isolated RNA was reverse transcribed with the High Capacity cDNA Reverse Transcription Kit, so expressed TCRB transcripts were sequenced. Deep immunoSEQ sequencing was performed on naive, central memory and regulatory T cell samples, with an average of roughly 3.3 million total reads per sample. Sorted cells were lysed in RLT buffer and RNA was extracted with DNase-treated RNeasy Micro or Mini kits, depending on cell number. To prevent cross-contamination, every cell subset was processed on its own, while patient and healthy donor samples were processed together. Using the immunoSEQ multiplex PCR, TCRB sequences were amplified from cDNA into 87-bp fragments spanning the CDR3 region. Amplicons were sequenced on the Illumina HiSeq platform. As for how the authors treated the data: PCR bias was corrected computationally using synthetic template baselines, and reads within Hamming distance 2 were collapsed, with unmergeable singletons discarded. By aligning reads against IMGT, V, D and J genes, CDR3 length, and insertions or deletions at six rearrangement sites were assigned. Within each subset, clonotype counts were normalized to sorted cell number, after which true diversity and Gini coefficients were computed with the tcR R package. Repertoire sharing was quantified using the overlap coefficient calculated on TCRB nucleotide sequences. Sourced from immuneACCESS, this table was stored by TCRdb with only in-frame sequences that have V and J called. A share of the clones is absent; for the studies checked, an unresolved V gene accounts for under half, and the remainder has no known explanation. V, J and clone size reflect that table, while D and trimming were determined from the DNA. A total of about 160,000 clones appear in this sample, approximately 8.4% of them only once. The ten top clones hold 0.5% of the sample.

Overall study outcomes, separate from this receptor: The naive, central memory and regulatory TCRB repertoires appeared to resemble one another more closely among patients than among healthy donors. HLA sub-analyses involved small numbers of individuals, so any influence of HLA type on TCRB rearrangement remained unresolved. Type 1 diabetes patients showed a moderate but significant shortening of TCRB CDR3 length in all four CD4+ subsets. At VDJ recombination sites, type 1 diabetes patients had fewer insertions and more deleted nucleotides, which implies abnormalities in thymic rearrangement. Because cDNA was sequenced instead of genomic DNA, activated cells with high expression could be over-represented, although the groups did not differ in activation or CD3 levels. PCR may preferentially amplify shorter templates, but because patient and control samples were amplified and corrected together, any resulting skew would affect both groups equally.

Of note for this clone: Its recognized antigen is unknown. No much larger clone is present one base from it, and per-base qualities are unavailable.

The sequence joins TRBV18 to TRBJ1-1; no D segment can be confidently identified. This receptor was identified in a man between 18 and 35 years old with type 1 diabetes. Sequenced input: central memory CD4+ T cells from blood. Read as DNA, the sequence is TGTGCCAGCTCACCAGCAGAACAGACCGAAGCTTTCTTT. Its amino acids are CASSPAEQTEAFF.